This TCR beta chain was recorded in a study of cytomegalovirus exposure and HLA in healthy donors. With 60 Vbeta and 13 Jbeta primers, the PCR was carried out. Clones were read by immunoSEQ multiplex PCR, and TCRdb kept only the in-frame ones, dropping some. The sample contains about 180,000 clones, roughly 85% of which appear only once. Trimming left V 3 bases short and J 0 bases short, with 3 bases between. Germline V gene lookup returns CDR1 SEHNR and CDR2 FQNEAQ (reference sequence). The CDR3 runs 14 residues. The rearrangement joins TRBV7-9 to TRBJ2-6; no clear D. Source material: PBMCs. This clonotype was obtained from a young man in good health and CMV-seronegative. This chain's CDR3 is CASSLYSGANVLTF. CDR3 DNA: TGTGCCAGCAGCTTGTACTCTGGGGCCAACGTCCTGACTTTC.